This T cell receptor beta chain was captured in a study of monozygotic twins with inflammatory bowel disease. Whole-study results and caveats: Versus healthy twins, IBD patients showed fewer clonotypes shared with others, especially with disease activity.

Each CDR3 protein gets one entry in TCRdb, which reprocessed the 5' RACE reads and gives no DNA. In total, the table holds approximately 150,000 distinct CDR3 sequences. The germline V gene has CDR1 DFQATT and CDR2 SNEGSKA (reference sequence). The CDR3 is made up of 17 amino acids. Comments on this clonotype: Its antigen is as yet unknown.

The TCR originated in a human donor with ulcerative colitis or Crohn's disease, or a healthy co-twin of an affected twin (not recorded which). The V and J genes are TRBV20-1 and TRBJ2-3; the TCRdb D gene call, TRBD1, has no DNA to confirm it. Sequencing was done on a sample of blood. Here the CDR3 reads CSARELPGGPSTDTQYF.